This note documents a single T cell receptor beta chain sequence. Its antigen is not known. The data belong to a study of T cell responses to AZD1222 COVID-19 vaccine. The data were produced by immunoSEQ multiplex PCR, yet TCRdb's version contains in-frame clones alone and is incomplete. The top ten hold approximately 5.1% of the sample, which has about 150,000 clones, roughly nine tenths seen once. Regarding the study as a whole: Sampling that yielded the repertoires occurred only after the peak T cell response. Only a handful of AZD1222 recipients, more than five in all, had baseline seropositivity. Nearly half of spike-specific TCRs reportedly target variant regions that are unmutated in the B.1.351 and B.1.1.7 variants. Across spike, vaccine-associated CD4 TCRs were found, dominant at 160-218 and 743-854.

Here the sequenced sample was peripheral blood, taken on day 0 of MenACWY control vaccination. This clonotype was sampled from an adult in good health.

Here the CDR3 reads CASSQAGGTLYGYTF. Written as DNA, the CDR3 is TGTGCCAGCAGCCAAGCTGGGGGGACCCTCTATGGCTACACCTTC. This chain uses TRBV14 with TRBJ1-2; possibly TRBD1 for D (5 bases). This CDR3 has 15 amino acids. Germline V gene lookup returns CDR1 SGHDN and CDR2 FVKESK. Between the trimmed V and J ends, which lost 1 base and 4 bases, there was a span of 13 bases.